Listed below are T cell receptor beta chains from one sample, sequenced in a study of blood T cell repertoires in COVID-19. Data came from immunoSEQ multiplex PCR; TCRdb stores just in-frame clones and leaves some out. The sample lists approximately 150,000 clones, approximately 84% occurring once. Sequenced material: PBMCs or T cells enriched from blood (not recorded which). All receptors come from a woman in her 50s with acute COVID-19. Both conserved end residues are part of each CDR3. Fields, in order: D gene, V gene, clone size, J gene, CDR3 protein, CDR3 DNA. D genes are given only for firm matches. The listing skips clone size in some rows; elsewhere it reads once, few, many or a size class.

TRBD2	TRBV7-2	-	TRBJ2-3	CASSLVSGRAADTQYF	TGTGCCAGCAGCTTAGTTAGCGGGAGGGCCGCAGATACGCAGTATTTT
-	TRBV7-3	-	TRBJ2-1	CASSPQGGNEQFF	TGTGCCAGCAGCCCCCAAGGGGGAAATGAGCAGTTCTTC
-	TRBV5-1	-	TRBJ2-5	CASSRLGQGQETQYF	TGCGCCAGCAGCCGGCTGGGGCAGGGACAAGAGACCCAGTACTTC
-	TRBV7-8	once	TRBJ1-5	CASSRDMWNQPQHF	TGTGCCAGCAGCAGGGACATGTGGAATCAGCCCCAGCATTTT
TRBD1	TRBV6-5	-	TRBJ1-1	CASRPNNRGLSAFF	TGTGCCAGCAGACCCAACAACAGGGGCCTATCTGCTTTCTTT
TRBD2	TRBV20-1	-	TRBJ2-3	CSASLAGQDTQYF	TGCAGTGCTAGTTTAGCGGGACAAGATACGCAGTATTTT
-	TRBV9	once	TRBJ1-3	CASSGRDSGNTIYF	TGTGCCAGCAGCGGCCGGGACTCTGGAAACACCATATATTTT
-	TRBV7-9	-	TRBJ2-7	CASSLDTAYEQYF	TGTGCCAGCAGCTTGGACACAGCCTACGAGCAGTACTTC
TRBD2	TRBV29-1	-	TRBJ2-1	CSVGTSGVSYNEQFF	TGCAGCGTTGGGACTAGCGGGGTCTCCTACAATGAGCAGTTCTTC
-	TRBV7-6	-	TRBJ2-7	CASSLDLASENEQYF	TGTGCCAGCAGCTTAGATCTTGCTAGCGAGAACGAGCAGTACTTC
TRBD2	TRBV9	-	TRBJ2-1	CASSVATSGSSYNEQFF	TGTGCCAGCAGCGTAGCCACTAGCGGGAGCTCCTACAATGAGCAGTTCTTC
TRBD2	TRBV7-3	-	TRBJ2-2	CASSLTTGLEGRSGELFF	TGTGCCAGCAGCTTAACGACGGGACTAGAGGGGAGGAGCGGGGAGCTGTTTTTT
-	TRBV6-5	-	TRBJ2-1	CASSLLAYNEQFF	TGTGCCAGCAGTCTACTAGCTTACAATGAGCAGTTCTTC
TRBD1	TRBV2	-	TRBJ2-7	CASSGQGDYEQYF	TGTGCCAGCAGTGGTCAGGGGGACTACGAGCAGTACTTC
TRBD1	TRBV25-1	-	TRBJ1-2	CASSAQGALGYTF	TGTGCCAGCAGTGCGCAGGGGGCGCTCGGCTACACCTTC
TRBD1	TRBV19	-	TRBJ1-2	CASSIGPRTGHYGYTF	TGTGCCAGTAGTATAGGCCCCCGGACAGGGCACTATGGCTACACCTTC
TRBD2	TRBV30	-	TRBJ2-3	CAWRKAGVADTQYF	TGTGCCTGGAGAAAGGCGGGAGTTGCAGATACGCAGTATTTT
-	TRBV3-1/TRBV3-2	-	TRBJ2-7	CASSPRLASYEQYF	TGTGCCAGCAGCCCCCGATTAGCCTCCTACGAGCAGTACTTC
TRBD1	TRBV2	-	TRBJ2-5	CASSEGDRDQETQYF	TGTGCCAGCAGTGAAGGAGACAGGGACCAAGAGACCCAGTACTTC
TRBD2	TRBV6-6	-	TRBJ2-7	CASSFGTSGISYEQYF	TGTGCCAGCAGTTTCGGGACTAGCGGGATCTCCTACGAGCAGTACTTC
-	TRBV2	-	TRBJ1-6	CASSYSREIPYSPLHF	TGTGCCAGCAGTTACAGCCGTGAGATCCCATACTCACCCCTCCACTTT
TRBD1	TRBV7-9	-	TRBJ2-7	CASSRDRVNEQYF	TGTGCCAGCAGCCGGGACAGGGTAAACGAGCAGTACTTC
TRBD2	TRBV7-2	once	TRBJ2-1	CASRPTGTSGNNEQFF	TGTGCCAGCAGGCCTACCGGGACTAGCGGCAACAATGAGCAGTTCTTC
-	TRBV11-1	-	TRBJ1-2	CASSPDIGDYTF	TGTGCCAGCAGCCCAGACATAGGTGACTACACCTTC
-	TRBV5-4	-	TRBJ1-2	CASSLAVGNQGGYTF	TGTGCCAGCAGCTTGGCGGTCGGTAACCAGGGGGGCTACACCTTC
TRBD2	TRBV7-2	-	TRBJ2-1	CASSLSSGRVEQFF	TGTGCCAGCAGCTTATCTAGCGGGAGGGTTGAGCAGTTCTTC
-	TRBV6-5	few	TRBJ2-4	CAASGELAKNIQYF	TGTGCCGCCTCTGGGGAGCTAGCCAAAAACATTCAGTACTTC
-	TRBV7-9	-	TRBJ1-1	CASSLLQANTEAFF	TGTGCCAGCAGCTTATTACAGGCGAACACTGAAGCTTTCTTT
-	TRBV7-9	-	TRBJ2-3	CASSLEGRLPRYF	TGTGCCAGCAGCTTAGAAGGGAGACTCCCCCGGTATTTT
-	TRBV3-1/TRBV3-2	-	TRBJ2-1	CASSPGLTFPQIIF	TGTGCCAGCTCTCCGGGACTGACTTTCCCCCAGATCATCTTC
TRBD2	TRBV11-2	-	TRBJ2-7	CASSLGLAGVEYEQYF	TGTGCCAGCAGCTTAGGGCTAGCGGGAGTAGAGTACGAGCAGTACTTC
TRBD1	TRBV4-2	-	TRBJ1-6	CASSQEQGANNSPLHF	TGTGCCAGCAGCCAGGAACAGGGGGCGAATAATTCACCCCTCCACTTT
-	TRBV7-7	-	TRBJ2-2	CASSPRGGNTGELFF	TGTGCTAGCAGCCCGAGGGGGGGGAACACCGGGGAGCTGTTTTTT
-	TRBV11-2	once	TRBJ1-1	CASSLVRNTEAFF	TGTGCCAGCAGCTTAGTGAGGAACACTGAAGCTTTCTTT
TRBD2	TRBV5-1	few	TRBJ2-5	CASSLVAGVGETQYF	TGCGCCAGCAGCTTGGTAGCGGGAGTCGGGGAGACCCAGTACTTC
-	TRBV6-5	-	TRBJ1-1	CASSYTLRGGTEAFF	TGTGCCAGCAGTTACACACTTCGGGGTGGCACTGAAGCTTTCTTT
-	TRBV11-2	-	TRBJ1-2	CASSAQGGAGYGYTF	TGTGCCAGCAGCGCGCAAGGGGGGGCTGGCTATGGCTACACCTTC
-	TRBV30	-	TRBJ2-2	CAWSVLEFANTGELFF	TGTGCCTGGAGTGTACTCGAGTTCGCGAACACCGGGGAGCTGTTTTTT
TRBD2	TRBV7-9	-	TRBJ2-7	CASSLGLEVQYF	TGTGCCAGCAGCCTCGGACTAGAGGTGCAGTACTTC